The 29 T cell receptor beta chains listed next were all sequenced from one sample in a study of T-cell memory formation after mild COVID-19. TCRdb passed the 5' RACE reads through MiXCR, listing each CDR3 protein once. The data show about 140,000 distinct CDR3 sequences, with about 14% seen just once and approximately 14% held by the top ten. The material sequenced was PBMCs or a T cell subset sorted from them (not recorded which). The receptors were gathered from an adult woman who had mild COVID-19 (a few samples of this study predate the infection). Cell type and time point are not known.

This clonotype has only a few counts. This chain uses TRBV4-1 with TRBJ2-1, with TRBD2 matching over 13 bases. Germline assignment: CDR1 MGHRA and CDR2 YSYEKL. CDR3 length equals 17 residues. Trimming removed 1 base from V and 6 bases from J; junction bases left unmatched: 6. In DNA, the CDR3 is TGCGCCAGCAGCCAAGTACTAGCGGGGGGGCAGTTCAATGAGCAGTTCTTC. Residues: CASSQVLAGGQFNEQFF.

This clonotype has just a few counts. This sequence joins TRBV6-2 or TRBV6-3 and TRBJ2-3; D may be TRBD1 (5 bases). In germline, CDR1 is MNHEY, CDR2 SVGEGT. The ends were cut back, 8 bases at V and 4 bases at J, with 10 bases in the middle. The CDR3 is 12 residues long. The CDR3 coding sequence is TGTGCCAGCCGACAGTCTCCAGATACGCAGTATTTT. It specifies CASRQSPDTQYF.

This clonotype was counted a single time. Given a much more abundant clone one base away, this may be a read error. The J gene is TRBJ2-3, the V gene TRBV7-3; the D is unclear. The CDR3 totals 15 residues. Trimming removed 2 bases at V and 2 bases at J, with 11 bases between. Germline loops: CDR1 SGHTA, CDR2 FQGTGA. The CDR3 DNA sequence: TGTGCCAGCAGCTTACTCCAGACCCACACAGATACGCAGTATTTT. Translated: CASSLLQTHTDTQYF.

CDR3 region: CAWNGDRRTEAFF. CDR3 bases: TGTGCCTGGAATGGGGACAGACGCACTGAAGCTTTCTTT. This chain links TRBV30 with TRBJ1-1; 7 positions agree with TRBD1. CDR3 length: 13 residues. With 4 bases clipped from V and 4 bases from J, the junction kept 6 bases outside the gene matches. Germline CDR1 is GTSNPN and CDR2 is SVGIG (reference sequence).

This clonotype was observed a handful of times. This CDR3 is CASSWGGSYEQYF. For the CDR3, the DNA is TGTGCCAGCAGCTGGGGGGGGTCCTACGAGCAGTACTTC. The gene calls are TRBV5-4 and TRBJ2-7, with 7 bases aligning to TRBD2. The CDR3 is 13 amino acids. CDR1 SGHNT and CDR2 YYREEE come from the germline V gene (reference sequence). The V segment lost 3 bases and the J segment 1 base; nucleotides outside the gene matches: 1.

This clonotype was found many times. The chain joins TRBV18 to TRBJ2-3; D not resolved. Per the germline V gene, CDR1 is KGHSH and CDR2 is LQKENI. The CDR3 is 16 residues long. The V and J ends lost 3 bases and 3 bases respectively, with 16 bases between them. The CDR3, as DNA: TGTGCCAGCTCACCGCTACAGTTGGGGAAAACAGATACGCAGTATTTT. It translates to CASSPLQLGKTDTQYF.

The genes are TRBV5-6 and TRBJ1-1; unclear D gene. CDR3 size: 15 residues. Trimming pared 1 base from V and 4 bases from J, leaving 14 bases between. CDR1 is SGHDT and CDR2 is YYEEEE in the germline V gene. Here the CDR3 reads CASSLFEGVGTEAFF. The CDR3 DNA follows: TGTGCCAGCAGCTTGTTCGAGGGAGTTGGCACTGAAGCTTTCTTT. Together with reference TRBV5-6 and TRBJ1-1, the CDR3 gives the full variable domain: DAGVTQSPTHLIKTRGQQVTLRCSPKSGHDTVSWYQQALGQGPQFIFQYYEEEERQRGNFPDRFSGHQFPNYSSELNVNALLLGDSALYLCASSLFEGVGTEAFFGQGTRLTVV.

Only a few counts were recorded for this clonotype. The chain employs TRBV20-1 and TRBJ2-7; D might be TRBD1 (6 bases). The germline gives CDR1 DFQATT, CDR2 SNEGSKA (reference sequence). The CDR3 consists of 15 residues. V lost 0 bases and J lost 4, with 16 bases in between. CDR3 in DNA: TGCAGTGCTAGAGATCCTAAGGGGGTAAAGTACGAGCAGTACTTC. Translated: CSARDPKGVKYEQYF.

This clonotype was counted only a few times. This chain joins TRBV12-3 or TRBV12-4 and TRBJ2-3; a weak D match, TRBD1 (6 bases). The CDR3 extends over 13 amino acids. Trimming took off 8 bases at V and 5 bases at J, with 14 bases between the two ends. The CDR3 loop is CASRYRVGDTQYF. In DNA, the CDR3 is TGTGCCAGCCGATACAGGGTAGGAGATACGCAGTATTTT.

The rearrangement joins TRBV4-1 to TRBJ2-3; 9 bases are a match to TRBD1. In germline, CDR1 is MGHRA, CDR2 YSYEKL. This CDR3 has 18 residues. The V and J ends lost 6 bases and 3 bases, in that order; junction bases with no gene match: 16. CDR3 DNA: TGCGCCAGCAGTCAACAGGGGGCGGACGTAGTAGGTACAGATACGCAGTATTTT. It specifies CASSQQGADVVGTDTQYF.

The CDR3 loop reads CATSAMRSYEQYF. CDR3 DNA: TGTGCCACCTCAGCGATGCGCTCCTACGAGCAGTACTTC. This chain connects TRBV3-1 to TRBJ2-7; D unresolved. Trimming removed 10 bases at V and 0 bases at J, with 13 bases between. The CDR3 is made up of 13 amino acids. Per the germline V gene, CDR1 is LGHDT and CDR2 is YNNKEL (reference sequence).

This clonotype has just a few counts. The chain is built from TRBV12-3 or TRBV12-4 and TRBJ2-1; the D gene is possibly TRBD1 (6 bases). CDR3 length: 13 amino acids. V lost 4 bases to trimming and J lost 6 bases, with 10 bases between them. The CDR3 spells CASSSQGGNEQFF. For the CDR3, the DNA is TGTGCCAGCAGTTCCCAAGGGGGCAATGAGCAGTTCTTC.

This clonotype was counted a few times. The CDR3 DNA sequence: TGCGCCAGCAGCCAATTCGGACAGACTAGCAATCAGCCCCAGCATTTT. Translated: CASSQFGQTSNQPQHF. J is TRBJ1-5 and V is TRBV4-1; D might be TRBD1 (6 bases). Germline V lookup: CDR1 MGHRA, CDR2 YSYEKL. The CDR3 covers 16 residues. Trimming took 2 bases from V and 0 from J, leaving 11 bases between them.

This clonotype occurred a few times. The gene calls are TRBV20-1 and TRBJ2-7; 7 bases align to TRBD1. Germline assignment: CDR1 DFQATT and CDR2 SNEGSKA (reference sequence). With V trimmed by 6 bases and J by 1 base, 12 bases remained unmatched. This CDR3 is built from 15 residues. The CDR3 coding sequence is TGCAGTGCCACTTCTAAGACAGGGCAGTCCTACGAGCAGTACTTC. This codes for CSATSKTGQSYEQYF.

This clonotype occurred a few times. This sequence joins TRBV24-1 and TRBJ2-1; 9 bases fit TRBD2. Germline CDR1 reads KGHDR; CDR2 reads SFDVKD. This CDR3 contains 15 residues. Trimming took 6 bases from V and 2 from J; bases not matched to a gene: 4. The CDR3 bases are TGTGCCACCAGTCCGGCTAGCGGGACCTACAATGAGCAGTTCTTC. This gives the protein CATSPASGTYNEQFF.

The chain couples TRBV11-2 to TRBJ2-3, with 12 positions matching TRBD2. The junction had 9 bases not matched to a gene; V was cut back by 3 bases and J by 5 bases. CDR1 is SGHAT, CDR2 FQNNGV, per germline. The CDR3 runs 17 residues. The CDR3 DNA sequence: TGTGCCAGCAGCTTTGATGGTCTAGCGGGGGGGCGAGATACGCAGTATTTT. This codes for CASSFDGLAGGRDTQYF. The entire variable domain, with the rest obtained from reference TRBV11-2 and TRBJ2-3, is as follows: EAGVAQSPRYKIIEKRQSVAFWCNPISGHATLYWYQQILGQGPKLLIQFQNNGVVDDSQLPKDRFSAERLKGVDSTLKIQPAKLEDSAVYLCASSFDGLAGGRDTQYFGPGTRLTVL.

There are a few counts of this clonotype. The CDR3 nucleotides read TGTGCCAGCAGCCCGGGACTAGCGGGGGTCGAGCAGTACTTC. This sequence encodes CASSPGLAGVEQYF. This chain joins TRBV6-6 and TRBJ2-7; 14 bases line up with TRBD2. Germline V CDR1 and CDR2: MNHNY, SVGAGI (reference sequence). V dropped 6 bases and J dropped 6; count of bases not matched to a gene: 4. The CDR3 has 14 amino acids.

In this sample, this clonotype turned up a few times. The chain uses TRBV19 and TRBJ2-7, with 8 bases identical to TRBD1. Losses at the gene ends were 6 bases for V and 2 bases for J; bases not matched to a gene: 9. The CDR3 sequence is 15 residues long. CDR1 LNHDA and CDR2 SQIVND come from the germline V gene (reference sequence). The CDR3 sequence: CASSQTGEGAYEQYF. The CDR3 DNA reads as TGTGCCAGTAGCCAGACAGGGGAAGGGGCCTACGAGCAGTACTTC.

CDR3: CASSQDPRLLAGDIYNEQFF. CDR3 DNA: TGTGCCAGCAGCCAAGACCCTCGATTACTAGCGGGGGACATCTACAATGAGCAGTTCTTC. This sequence joins TRBV14 and TRBJ2-1; TRBD2 matches 11 bases. This CDR3 is 20 amino acids long. Germline V CDR1 and CDR2: SGHDN, FVKESK. With 0 bases clipped from V and 3 bases from J, the junction kept 13 bases outside the gene matches.

This clonotype has just a few counts. The gene calls are TRBV7-2 and TRBJ2-1; possible D gene TRBD2, 6 bases. Trimming stripped 2 bases from V and 5 bases from J, with 10 bases between. The CDR3 extends over 14 amino acids. The germline gives CDR1 SGHTA, CDR2 FQGNSA. In DNA, the CDR3 is TGTGCCAGCAGCTTAAGGCGGGACGACAATGAGCAGTTCTTC. It encodes CASSLRRDDNEQFF. The full variable domain, its missing parts supplied by reference TRBV7-2 and TRBJ2-1, is GAGVSQSPSNKVTEKGKDVELRCDPISGHTALYWYRQSLGQGLEFLIYFQGNSAPDKSGLPSDRFSAERTGGSVSTLTIQRTQQEDSAVYLCASSLRRDDNEQFFGPGTRLTVL.

The chain combines TRBV7-8 with TRBJ2-2, with D possibly called TRBD1 or TRBD2 (5 bases each). The CDR3 is 16 amino acids. The V end lost 5 bases, the J end lost 0 bases, and 13 bases lay between the germline ends. Germline loops: CDR1 SGHVS, CDR2 FQNEAQ. The CDR3 sequence is CASSPWDGANTGELFF. CDR3 DNA: TGTGCCAGCAGCCCGTGGGACGGCGCGAACACCGGGGAGCTGTTTTTT.

The CDR3 DNA sequence: TGCGCCAGCAGCTTGAGCCTAGGTAGTGAGCAGTTCTTC. Amino acids: CASSLSLGSEQFF. The rearrangement links TRBV5-1 to TRBJ2-1, with D uncertain. This CDR3 is built from 13 residues. Per the germline V gene, CDR1 is SGHRS and CDR2 is YFSETQ. V shed 1 base and J shed 9 bases, with 11 bases lying between them.

CDR3 amino acids: CSVGGGSSYNEQFF. Written as DNA, the CDR3 is TGCAGCGTTGGCGGCGGTAGCTCCTACAATGAGCAGTTCTTC. The V call is TRBV29-1, the J call TRBJ2-1; unclear D gene. Per the germline V gene, CDR1 is SQVTM and CDR2 is ANQGSEA. This CDR3 is built from 14 residues. Trimming stripped 4 bases from V and 0 bases from J, with 10 bases between.

The chain couples TRBV20-1 to TRBJ2-1; tentatively, D is TRBD1 or TRBD2 (5 bases each). V lost 3 bases to trimming and J lost 6 bases, with 18 bases between them. CDR1 and CDR2 (germline): DFQATT, SNEGSKA (reference sequence). The CDR3 is made up of 15 amino acids. CDR3 protein: CSASWRERGSNEQFF. CDR3 DNA sequence: TGCAGTGCTAGCTGGCGCGAGAGGGGTAGCAATGAGCAGTTCTTC.

The V call is TRBV20-1, the J call TRBJ1-1; unclear D gene. The CDR3 consists of 15 residues. Looked up from germline, CDR1 is DFQATT and CDR2 is SNEGSKA (reference sequence). Trimming took 5 bases from V and 6 from J, leaving 22 bases between them. The CDR3, as DNA: TGCAGTGCTCTCGTCGCCCGGATCGGGTCTCCTGAAGCTTTCTTT. This translates into CSALVARIGSPEAFF.

A few counts support this clonotype. CDR3: CASSQGTSGNYEQYF. The CDR3 DNA sequence: TGCGCCAGCAGCCAAGGGACTAGCGGGAATTACGAGCAGTACTTC. This sequence joins TRBV4-3 and TRBJ2-7; TRBD2 aligns across 12 bases. J lost 4 bases, V lost 1 base, and 2 bases had no gene match. This CDR3 is 15 amino acids long. CDR1 and CDR2 from the germline V gene are LGHNA and YSLEER.

Concerning this clonotype: The junction and the germline gene differ at one end; a read error may be behind it. The rearrangement links TRBV5-1 to TRBJ1-1; no definite D call. Looked up from germline, CDR1 is SGHRS and CDR2 is YFSETQ. The CDR3 runs to 14 residues. CDR3 sequence: CARSLLSENTEAFF. In nucleotides, the CDR3 is TGCGCCAGAAGCTTACTTTCGGAGAACACTGAAGCTTTCTTT.

The V call is TRBV14, the J call TRBJ2-2; tentatively, D is TRBD1 or TRBD2 (5 bases each). Germline V gives CDR1 SGHDN, CDR2 FVKESK. Trimming took 0 bases from V and 6 from J, leaving 17 bases between them. The CDR3 extends over 17 amino acids. The CDR3 DNA reads as TGTGCCAGCAGCCAAGATCGGGCCACGTTGGGGGCCGGGGAGCTGTTTTTT. Translation gives CASSQDRATLGAGELFF.

The chain uses TRBV4-1 and TRBJ2-5; D may match TRBD1 or TRBD2 (6 bases each). Germline V lookup: CDR1 MGHRA, CDR2 YSYEKL. The CDR3 covers 16 residues. V was cut by 0 bases and J by 1 base, with 12 bases left in between. The CDR3 reads CASSQDLGGLQETQYF. The CDR3 nucleotides read TGCGCCAGCAGCCAAGATCTTGGGGGGCTCCAAGAGACCCAGTACTTC.